This T cell receptor beta chain was identified in a study of cytomegalovirus exposure and HLA in healthy donors. Primers for the PCR totalled 60 Vbeta and 13 Jbeta. Sequenced by immunoSEQ multiplex PCR; TCRdb stores in-frame clones only, minus some. The sample yields roughly 170,000 clones, around four fifths seen once. General study points: The authors later found TCR association rates varying by HLA locus, with DRB1 most and HLA-C fewest. The number of N-insertions in an Asian-associated ancestry cluster was reportedly below the 666-donor mean in a later analysis.

A remark on this clone: No antigen is known for it.

Sequenced input: PBMCs. The clonotype originates from a man aged 45-65 years in good health and CMV-seronegative.

The CDR3 DNA reads as TGCAGCGTTGCCGGGACTAGCGGGAGATGGGGGTCGGAGACCCAGTACTTC. Amino acid sequence: CSVAGTSGRWGSETQYF. The genes are TRBV29-1 and TRBJ2-5, with 14 nucleotides matching TRBD2. Germline V gives CDR1 SQVTM, CDR2 ANQGSEA. This CDR3 is 17 amino acids long. The junction had 12 bases not matched to a gene; V was cut back by 4 bases and J by 5 bases.